This TCR beta chain was obtained from a study of blood T cell repertoires in COVID-19. Whole-study context: PBMCs, B-cell-depleted T cells, or T cells provided the cDNA or gDNA that made up the material.

Authors' methods: Using reference gene primer amplification, nucleated cell counts were estimated. Produced via immunoSEQ multiplex PCR; TCRdb's table is partial and in-frame only. D and trimming were read from the DNA, whereas the V and J calls and clone size are those reported in that table. The table has over 200,000 clones, 83% seen once. The specimen sequenced was peripheral blood. The TCR was taken from a woman in her thirties or forties with active or convalescent COVID-19.

The CDR3 bases are TGTGCCAGCAGTCCGGGCAGGGTTCCTTACGAGCAGTACTTC. This translates into CASSPGRVPYEQYF. The chain joins TRBV28 to TRBJ2-7, with D perhaps TRBD1 (5 bases). Germline-derived CDR1 and CDR2 are MDHEN and SYDVKM. V was clipped by 5 bases and J by 4 bases, with 15 bases between them. CDR3 size: 14 residues.